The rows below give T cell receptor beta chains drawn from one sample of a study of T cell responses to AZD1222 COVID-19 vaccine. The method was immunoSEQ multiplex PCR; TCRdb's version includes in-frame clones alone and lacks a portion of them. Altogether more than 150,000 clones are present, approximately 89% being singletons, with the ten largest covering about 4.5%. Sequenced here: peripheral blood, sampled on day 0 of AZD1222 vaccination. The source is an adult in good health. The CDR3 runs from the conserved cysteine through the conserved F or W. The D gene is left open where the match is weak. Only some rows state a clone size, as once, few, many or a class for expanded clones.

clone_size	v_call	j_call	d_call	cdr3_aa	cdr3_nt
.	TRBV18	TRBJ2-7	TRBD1	CASSGTGTYEQYF	TGTGCCAGCTCAGGGACAGGTACCTACGAGCAGTACTTC
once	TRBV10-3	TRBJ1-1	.	CAISESAENTEAFF	TGTGCCATCAGTGAGTCCGCAGAGAACACTGAAGCTTTCTTT
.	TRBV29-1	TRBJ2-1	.	CSVEEGRNNEQFF	TGCAGCGTTGAAGAGGGGAGAAACAATGAGCAGTTCTTC
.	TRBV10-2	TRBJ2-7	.	CASREGSNSYEQYF	TGCGCCAGCAGAGAGGGCAGCAATTCCTACGAGCAGTACTTC
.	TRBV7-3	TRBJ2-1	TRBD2	CASSFGRATYNEQFF	TGTGCCAGCAGCTTTGGGAGGGCCACGTACAATGAGCAGTTCTTC
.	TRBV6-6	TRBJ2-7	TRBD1	CASRTGTGPYEQYF	TGTGCCAGCAGAACCGGGACAGGACCCTACGAGCAGTACTTC
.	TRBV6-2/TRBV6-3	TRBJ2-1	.	CASSYILSGEQFF	TGTGCCAGCAGTTATATCTTATCGGGCGAGCAGTTCTTC
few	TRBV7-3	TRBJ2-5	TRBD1	CASSQGQGGTQYF	TGTGCCAGCAGTCAAGGACAGGGAGGGACCCAGTACTTC
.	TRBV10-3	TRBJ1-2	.	CAISPGDTYGYTF	TGTGCCATCAGCCCGGGAGATACATATGGCTACACCTTC
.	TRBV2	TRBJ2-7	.	CASSSSYEQYF	TGTGCCAGCAGCTCCTCCTACGAGCAGTACTTC
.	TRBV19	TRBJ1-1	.	CASTGPGTLNTEAFF	TGTGCCAGTACCGGACCAGGGACGTTGAACACTGAAGCTTTCTTT
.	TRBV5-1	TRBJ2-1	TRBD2	CASSFSGNTANEQFF	TGCGCCAGCAGCTTTAGCGGGAATACTGCAAATGAGCAGTTCTTC
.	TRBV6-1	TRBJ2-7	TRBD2	CASSEEAGGPGEQYF	TGTGCCAGCAGTGAGGAAGCGGGAGGGCCGGGCGAGCAGTACTTC
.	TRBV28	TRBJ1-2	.	CASSPPGGRGYTF	TGTGCCAGCAGCCCCCCGGGGGGGCGGGGCTACACCTTC
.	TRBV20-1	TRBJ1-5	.	CSASRRDQPQHF	TGCAGTGCTAGTCGAAGGGACCAGCCCCAGCATTTT
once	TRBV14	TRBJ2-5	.	CASSQDNVETQYF	TGTGCCAGCAGCCAAGACAATGTGGAGACCCAGTACTTC
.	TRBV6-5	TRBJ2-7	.	CASRRQIDYEQYF	TGTGCCAGCAGAAGACAGATAGACTACGAGCAGTACTTC
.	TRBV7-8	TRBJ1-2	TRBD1	CASSAGRGQTYGYTF	TGTGCCAGCAGCGCGGGTCGGGGACAGACCTATGGCTACACCTTC
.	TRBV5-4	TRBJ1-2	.	CASSLVKERNYGYTF	TGTGCCAGCAGCTTGGTCAAGGAGAGGAACTATGGCTACACCTTC
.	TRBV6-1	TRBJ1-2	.	CASSEAHYRQPYGYTF	TGTGCCAGCAGTGAAGCGCACTACAGACAGCCCTATGGCTACACCTTC
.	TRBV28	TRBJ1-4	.	CASSLYRQLYSRGKLFF	TGTGCCAGCAGTTTATATAGACAGTTATACTCCCGGGGGAAACTGTTTTTT
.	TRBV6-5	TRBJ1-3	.	CATKGQLFSGNTIYF	TGTGCCACTAAAGGACAGCTATTCTCTGGAAACACCATATATTTT
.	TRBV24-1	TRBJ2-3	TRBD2	CATSDGAGSTDTQYF	TGTGCCACCAGTGACGGAGCGGGGAGCACAGATACGCAGTATTTT
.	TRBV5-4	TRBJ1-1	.	CASSLGGLMGTEAFF	TGTGCCAGCAGCTTGGGAGGGCTCATGGGGACTGAAGCTTTCTTT
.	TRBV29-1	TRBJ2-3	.	CSVDSSGTTDTQYF	TGCAGCGTGGATAGCAGCGGAACCACAGATACGCAGTATTTT
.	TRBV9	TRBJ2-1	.	CASSGQSVTYNEQFF	TGTGCCAGCAGCGGACAGAGCGTAACCTACAATGAGCAGTTCTTC